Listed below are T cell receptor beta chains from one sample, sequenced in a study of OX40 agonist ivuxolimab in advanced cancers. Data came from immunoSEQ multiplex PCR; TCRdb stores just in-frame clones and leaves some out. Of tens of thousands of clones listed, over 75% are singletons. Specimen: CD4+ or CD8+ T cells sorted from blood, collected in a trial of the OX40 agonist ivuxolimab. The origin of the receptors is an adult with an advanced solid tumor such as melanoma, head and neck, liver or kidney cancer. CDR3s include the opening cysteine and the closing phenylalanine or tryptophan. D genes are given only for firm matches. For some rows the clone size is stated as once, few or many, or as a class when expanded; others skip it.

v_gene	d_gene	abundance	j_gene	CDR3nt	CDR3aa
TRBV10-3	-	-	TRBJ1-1	TGTGCCATCAGTGACCCCGACAGGAACACTGAAGCTTTCTTT	CAISDPDRNTEAFF
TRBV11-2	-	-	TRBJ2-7	TGTGCCAGCAGCTTCGGGGTACACGAGCAGTACTTC	CASSFGVHEQYF
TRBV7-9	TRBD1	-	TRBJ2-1	TGTGCCAGCAGCTGGGGACAGGGTTCCTACAATGAGCAGTTCTTC	CASSWGQGSYNEQFF
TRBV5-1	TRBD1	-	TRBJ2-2	TGCGCCAGCAGCTTGGCGCAGGGGGCTCTGGCCGGGGAGCTGTTTTTT	CASSLAQGALAGELFF
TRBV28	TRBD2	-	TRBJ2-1	TGTGCCAGCAGCACAACTAGCGGGCCGATCTCCTACAATGAGCAGTTCTTC	CASSTTSGPISYNEQFF
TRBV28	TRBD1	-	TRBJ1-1	TGTGCCAGCAGTTTAGGGGGACAGACGAACACTGAAGCTTTCTTT	CASSLGGQTNTEAFF
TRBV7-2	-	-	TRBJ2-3	TGTGCCAGCAGCTTAGTGGGCGGGAGCACAGATACGCAGTATTTT	CASSLVGGSTDTQYF
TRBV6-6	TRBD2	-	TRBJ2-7	TGTGCCAGCGGGGCTAGCGGGCTCCTCTACGAGCAGTACTTC	CASGASGLLYEQYF
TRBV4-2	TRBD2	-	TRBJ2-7	TGTGCCAGCAGCTACGGGACTAGCGGATCCTACGAGCAGTACTTC	CASSYGTSGSYEQYF
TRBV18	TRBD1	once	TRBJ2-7	TGTGCCAGCTCACCAGTCCGGACAGGCAACTACGAGCAGTACTTC	CASSPVRTGNYEQYF
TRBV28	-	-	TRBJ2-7	TGTGCCAGCAGTCCAGGGCTGTCCTACGAGCAGTACTTC	CASSPGLSYEQYF
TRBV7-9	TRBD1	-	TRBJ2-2	TGTGCCAGCAGCGCTTCAGGGGGCGGCGGGGAGCTGTTTTTT	CASSASGGGGELFF
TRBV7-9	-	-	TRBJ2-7	TGTGCCAGCAGCTCGGACATCGCCGAGCAGTACTTC	CASSSDIAEQYF
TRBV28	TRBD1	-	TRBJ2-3	TGTGCCAGCAGTAAGGGACAGGGGGCTGGCACAGATACGCAGTATTTT	CASSKGQGAGTDTQYF